This TCR beta chain comes out of a study of cytomegalovirus exposure and HLA in healthy donors. Amplification used 60 Vbeta primers and 13 Jbeta primers. Assay: immunoSEQ multiplex PCR; the TCRdb copy retains only in-frame clones and omits some. Of approximately 200,000 clones listed, 79% are singletons. CDR1 and CDR2 from the germline V gene are SQVTM and ANQGSEA. This CDR3 contains 12 residues. V lost 1 base and J lost 6, with 10 bases in between. This clone turned up a few times. No antigen is known for it. Study findings and constraints: Researchers reported in a later analysis that common viral pathogens appeared linked to several top clusters. Per a prior analysis, the majority of TCR beta V segments were productive roughly 87% or roughly 30% of the time. An Asian-associated ancestry cluster reportedly showed fewer N-insertions than the roughly 670-donor mean in a later analysis. A later examination showed that TCR association rates differed by HLA locus, with DRB1 most and HLA-C fewest.

The rearrangement joins TRBV29-1 to TRBJ2-7, with a possible D match to TRBD1 (5 bases). The clonotype was recovered from a woman aged 25 to 39 in good health and CMV-seropositive. The specimen was PBMCs. In DNA, the CDR3 is TGCAGCGTTGAAGGGATTAGGGGCGAGCAGTACTTC. Translating gives CSVEGIRGEQYF.